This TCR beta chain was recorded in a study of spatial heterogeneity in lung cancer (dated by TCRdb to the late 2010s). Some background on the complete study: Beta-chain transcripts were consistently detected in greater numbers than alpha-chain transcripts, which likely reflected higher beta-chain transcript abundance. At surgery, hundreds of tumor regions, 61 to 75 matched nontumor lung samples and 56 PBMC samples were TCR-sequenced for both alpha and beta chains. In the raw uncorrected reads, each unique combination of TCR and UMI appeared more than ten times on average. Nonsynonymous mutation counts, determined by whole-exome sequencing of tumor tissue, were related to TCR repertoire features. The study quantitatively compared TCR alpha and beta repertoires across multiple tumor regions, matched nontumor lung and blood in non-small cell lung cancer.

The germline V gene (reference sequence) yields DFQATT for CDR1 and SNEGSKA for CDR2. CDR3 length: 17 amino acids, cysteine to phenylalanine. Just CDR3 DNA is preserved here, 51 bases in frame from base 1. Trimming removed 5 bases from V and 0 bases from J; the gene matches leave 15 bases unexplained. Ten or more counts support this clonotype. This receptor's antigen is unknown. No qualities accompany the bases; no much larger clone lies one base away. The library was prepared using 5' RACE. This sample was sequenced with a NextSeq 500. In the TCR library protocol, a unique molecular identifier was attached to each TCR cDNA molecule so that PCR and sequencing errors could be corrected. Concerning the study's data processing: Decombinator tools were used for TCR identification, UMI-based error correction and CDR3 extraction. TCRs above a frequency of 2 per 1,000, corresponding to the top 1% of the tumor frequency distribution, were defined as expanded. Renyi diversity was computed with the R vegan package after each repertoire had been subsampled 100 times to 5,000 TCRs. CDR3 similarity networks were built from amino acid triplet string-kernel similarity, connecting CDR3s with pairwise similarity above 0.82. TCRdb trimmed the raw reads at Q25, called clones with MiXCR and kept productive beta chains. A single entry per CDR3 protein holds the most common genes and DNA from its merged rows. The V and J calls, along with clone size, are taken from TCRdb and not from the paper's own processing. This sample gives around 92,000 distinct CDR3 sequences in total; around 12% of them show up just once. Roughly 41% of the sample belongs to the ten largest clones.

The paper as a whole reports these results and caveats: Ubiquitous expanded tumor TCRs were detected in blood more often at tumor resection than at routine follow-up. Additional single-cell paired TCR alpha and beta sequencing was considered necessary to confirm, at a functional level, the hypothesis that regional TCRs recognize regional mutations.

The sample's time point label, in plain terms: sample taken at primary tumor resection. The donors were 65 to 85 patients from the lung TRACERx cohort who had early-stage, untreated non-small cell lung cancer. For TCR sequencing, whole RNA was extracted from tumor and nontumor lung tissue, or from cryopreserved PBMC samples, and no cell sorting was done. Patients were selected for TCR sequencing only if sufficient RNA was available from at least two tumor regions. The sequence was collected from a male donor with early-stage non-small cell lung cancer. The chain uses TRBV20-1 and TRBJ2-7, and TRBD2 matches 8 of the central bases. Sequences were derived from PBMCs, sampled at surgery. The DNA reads TGCAGTGCTTTCACTAGCGGCCCCGAAACCCTCTCCTACGAGCAGTACTTC. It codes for CSAFTSGPETLSYEQYF.